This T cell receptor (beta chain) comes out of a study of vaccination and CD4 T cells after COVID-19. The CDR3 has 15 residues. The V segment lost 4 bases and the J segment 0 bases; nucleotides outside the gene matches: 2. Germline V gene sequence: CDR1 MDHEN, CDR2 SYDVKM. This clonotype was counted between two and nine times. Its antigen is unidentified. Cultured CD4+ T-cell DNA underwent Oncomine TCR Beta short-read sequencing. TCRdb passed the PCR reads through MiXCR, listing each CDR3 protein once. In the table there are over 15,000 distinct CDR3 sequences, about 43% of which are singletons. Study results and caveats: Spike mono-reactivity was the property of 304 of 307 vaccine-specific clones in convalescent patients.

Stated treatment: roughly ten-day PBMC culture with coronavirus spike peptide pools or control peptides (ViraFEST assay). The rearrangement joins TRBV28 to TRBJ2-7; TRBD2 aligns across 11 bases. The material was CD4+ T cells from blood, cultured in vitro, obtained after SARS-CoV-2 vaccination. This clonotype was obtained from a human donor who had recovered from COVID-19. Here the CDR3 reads CASSSGLAVSYEQYF. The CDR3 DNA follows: TGTGCCAGCAGTTCGGGACTAGCGGTCTCCTACGAGCAGTACTTC.